This TCR beta chain originates from a study of cytomegalovirus exposure and HLA in healthy donors. Germline V gives CDR1 SGHNT, CDR2 YYREEE (reference sequence). The CDR3 extends over 14 amino acids. The ends were cut back, 10 bases at V and 0 bases at J, with 14 bases in the middle. Researchers ran the PCR with 60 Vbeta and 13 Jbeta primers. The protocol was immunoSEQ multiplex PCR, while the TCRdb copy is restricted to in-frame clones and leaves out a portion. The sample holds 100,000 to 150,000 clones, about two thirds seen once. The origin of this receptor is a man aged 60 to 69 in good health and CMV-seropositive. The chain is built from TRBV5-4 and TRBJ2-1, with D possibly being TRBD1 (5 bases). The sequenced sample consisted of PBMCs. The CDR3 DNA is TGTGCCCTAAGGGGCGAAGGCTCCTACAATGAGCAGTTCTTC. Translated: CALRGEGSYNEQFF. The full variable domain, completed using reference TRBV5-4 and TRBJ2-1, is ETGVTQSPTHLIKTRGQQVTLRCSSQSGHNTVSWYQQALGQGPQFIFQYYREEENGRGNFPPRFSGLQFPNYSSELNVNALELDDSALYLCALRGEGSYNEQFFGPGTRLTVL.